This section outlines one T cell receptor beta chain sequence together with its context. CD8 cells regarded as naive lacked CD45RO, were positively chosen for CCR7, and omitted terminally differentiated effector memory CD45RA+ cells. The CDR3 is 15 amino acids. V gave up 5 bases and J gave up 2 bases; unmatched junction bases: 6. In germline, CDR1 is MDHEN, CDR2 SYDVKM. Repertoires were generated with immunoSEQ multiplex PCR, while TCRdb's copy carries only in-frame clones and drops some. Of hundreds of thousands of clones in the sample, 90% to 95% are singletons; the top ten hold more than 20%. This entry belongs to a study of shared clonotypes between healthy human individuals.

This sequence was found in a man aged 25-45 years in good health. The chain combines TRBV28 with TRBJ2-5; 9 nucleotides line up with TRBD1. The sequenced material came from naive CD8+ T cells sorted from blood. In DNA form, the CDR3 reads TGTGCCAGCAGTCGCGGACAGGGGCTACAAGAGACCCAGTACTTC. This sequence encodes CASSRGQGLQETQYF.